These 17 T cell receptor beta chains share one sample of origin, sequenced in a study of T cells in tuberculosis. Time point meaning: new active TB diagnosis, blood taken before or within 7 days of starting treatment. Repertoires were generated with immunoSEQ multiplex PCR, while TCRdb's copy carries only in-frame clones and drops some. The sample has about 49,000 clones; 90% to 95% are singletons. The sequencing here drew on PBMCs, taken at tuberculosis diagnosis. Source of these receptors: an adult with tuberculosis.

The CDR3 DNA is TGTGCCAGCAGCTCCAGGGATACGCAGTATTTT. This codes for CASSSRDTQYF. The V and J genes are TRBV7-8 and TRBJ2-3; D uncertain. The CDR3 contains 11 residues. V was pared by 4 bases and J by 6 bases, with 5 bases between. Germline lookup yields CDR1 SGHVS and CDR2 FQNEAQ.

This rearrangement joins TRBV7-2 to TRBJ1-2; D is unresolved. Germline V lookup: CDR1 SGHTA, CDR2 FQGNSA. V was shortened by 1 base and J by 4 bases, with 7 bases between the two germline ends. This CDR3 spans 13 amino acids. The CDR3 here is CASSLEPVYGYTF. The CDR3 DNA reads TGTGCCAGCAGCTTAGAACCAGTCTATGGCTACACCTTC.

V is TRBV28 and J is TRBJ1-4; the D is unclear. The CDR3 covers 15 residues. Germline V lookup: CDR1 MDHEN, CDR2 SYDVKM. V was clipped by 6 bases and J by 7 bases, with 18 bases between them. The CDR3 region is CASSSRPGGFEKLFF. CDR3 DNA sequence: TGTGCCAGCAGCTCAAGGCCAGGAGGGTTTGAAAAACTGTTTTTT.

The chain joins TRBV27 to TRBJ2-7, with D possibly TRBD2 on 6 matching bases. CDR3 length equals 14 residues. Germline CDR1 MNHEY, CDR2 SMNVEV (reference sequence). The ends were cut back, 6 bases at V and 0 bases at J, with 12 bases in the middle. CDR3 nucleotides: TGTGCCAGCAGCACTAGCCAAGTCTCCTACGAGCAGTACTTC. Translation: CASSTSQVSYEQYF.

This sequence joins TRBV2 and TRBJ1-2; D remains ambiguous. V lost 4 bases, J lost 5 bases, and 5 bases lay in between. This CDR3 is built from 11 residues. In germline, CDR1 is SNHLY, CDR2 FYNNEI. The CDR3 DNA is TGTGCCAGCAGTGCCCAGTATGGCTACACCTTC. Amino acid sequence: CASSAQYGYTF.

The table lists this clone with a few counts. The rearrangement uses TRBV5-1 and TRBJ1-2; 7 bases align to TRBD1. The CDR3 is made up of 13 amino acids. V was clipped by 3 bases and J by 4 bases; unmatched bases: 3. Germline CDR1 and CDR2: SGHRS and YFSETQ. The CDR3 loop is CASSWGDSYGYTF. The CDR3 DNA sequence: TGCGCCAGCAGCTGGGGGGACAGCTATGGCTACACCTTC.

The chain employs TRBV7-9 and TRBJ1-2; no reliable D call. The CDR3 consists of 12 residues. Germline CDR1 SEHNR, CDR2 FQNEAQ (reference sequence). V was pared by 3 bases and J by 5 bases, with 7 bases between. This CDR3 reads CASSFAGYGYTF. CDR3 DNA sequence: TGTGCCAGCAGCTTCGCGGGGTATGGCTACACCTTC.

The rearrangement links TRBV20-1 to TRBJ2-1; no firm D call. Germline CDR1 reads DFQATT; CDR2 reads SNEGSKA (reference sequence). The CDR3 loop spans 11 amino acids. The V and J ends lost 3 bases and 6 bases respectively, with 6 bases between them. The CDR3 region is CSASPGNEQFF. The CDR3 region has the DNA TGCAGTGCTAGCCCCGGCAATGAGCAGTTCTTC.

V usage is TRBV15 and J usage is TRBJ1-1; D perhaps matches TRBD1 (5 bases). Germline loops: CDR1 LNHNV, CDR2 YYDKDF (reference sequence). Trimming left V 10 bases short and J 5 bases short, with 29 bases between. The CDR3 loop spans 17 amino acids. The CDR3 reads CAIRPKTGVGKGTEAFF. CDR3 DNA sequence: TGTGCCATCAGACCCAAAACAGGAGTTGGGAAGGGAACTGAAGCTTTCTTT. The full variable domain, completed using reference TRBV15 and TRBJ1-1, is DAMVIQNPRYQVTQFGKPVTLSCSQTLNHNVMYWYQQKSSQAPKLLFHYYDKDFNNEADTPDNFQSRRPNTSFCFLDIRSPGLGDTAMYLCAIRPKTGVGKGTEAFFGQGTRLTVV.

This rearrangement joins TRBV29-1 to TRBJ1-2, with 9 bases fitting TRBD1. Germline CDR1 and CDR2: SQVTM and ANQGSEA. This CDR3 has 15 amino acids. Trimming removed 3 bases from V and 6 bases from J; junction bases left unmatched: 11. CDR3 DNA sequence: TGCAGCGTTGATGCCGGGACAGGGACGGTTGATGGCTACACCTTC. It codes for CSVDAGTGTVDGYTF.

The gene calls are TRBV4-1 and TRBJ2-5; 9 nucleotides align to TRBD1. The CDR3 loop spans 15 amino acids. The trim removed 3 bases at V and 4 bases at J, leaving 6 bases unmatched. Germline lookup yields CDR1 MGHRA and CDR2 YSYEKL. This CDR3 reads CASSQPGQGGETQYF. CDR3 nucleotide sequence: TGCGCCAGCAGCCAGCCGGGACAGGGAGGAGAGACCCAGTACTTC.

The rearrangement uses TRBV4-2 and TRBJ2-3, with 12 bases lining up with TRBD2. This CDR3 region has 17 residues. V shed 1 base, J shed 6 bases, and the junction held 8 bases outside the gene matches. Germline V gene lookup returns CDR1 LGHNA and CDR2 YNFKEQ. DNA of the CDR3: TGTGCCAGCAGCCAAGGGGCTAGCGGGAGGGGGGGCGATACGCAGTATTTT. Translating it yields CASSQGASGRGGDTQYF.

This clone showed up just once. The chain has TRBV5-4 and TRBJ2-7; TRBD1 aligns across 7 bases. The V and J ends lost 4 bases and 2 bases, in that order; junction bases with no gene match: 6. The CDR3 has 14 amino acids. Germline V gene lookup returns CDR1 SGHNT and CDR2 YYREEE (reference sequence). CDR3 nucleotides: TGTGCCAGCAGCCCCGGACAGGTAACCTACGAGCAGTACTTC. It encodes CASSPGQVTYEQYF.

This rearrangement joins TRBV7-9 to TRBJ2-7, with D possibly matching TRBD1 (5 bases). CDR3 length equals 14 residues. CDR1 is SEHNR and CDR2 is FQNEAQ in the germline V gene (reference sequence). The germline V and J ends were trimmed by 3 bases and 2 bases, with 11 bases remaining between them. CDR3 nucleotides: TGTGCCAGCAGCTTGGTCACAGGCCCCTACGAGCAGTACTTC. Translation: CASSLVTGPYEQYF.

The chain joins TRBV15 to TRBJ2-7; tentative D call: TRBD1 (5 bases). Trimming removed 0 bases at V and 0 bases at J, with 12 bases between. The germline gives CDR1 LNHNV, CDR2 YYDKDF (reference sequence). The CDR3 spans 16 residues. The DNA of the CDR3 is TGTGCCACCAGCAGAGATCGGTCCCAGGGCTCCTACGAGCAGTACTTC. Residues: CATSRDRSQGSYEQYF.

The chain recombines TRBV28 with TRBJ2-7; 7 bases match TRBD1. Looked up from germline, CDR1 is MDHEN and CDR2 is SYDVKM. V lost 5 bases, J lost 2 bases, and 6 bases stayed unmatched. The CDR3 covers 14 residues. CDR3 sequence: CASSMTGFAYEQYF. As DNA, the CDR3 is TGTGCCAGCAGTATGACAGGGTTCGCCTACGAGCAGTACTTC.

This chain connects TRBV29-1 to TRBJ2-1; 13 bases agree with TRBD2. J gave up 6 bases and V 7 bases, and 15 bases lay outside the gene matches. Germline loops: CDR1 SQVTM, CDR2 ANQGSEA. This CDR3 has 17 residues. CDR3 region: CSASGTSGTPWGNEQFF. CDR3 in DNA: TGCAGCGCCTCCGGGACTAGCGGGACACCCTGGGGCAATGAGCAGTTCTTC.